This is a list of T cell receptor beta chains from one sample in a study of PD-L1 blockade in urothelial cancer. Clones were sequenced by immunoSEQ multiplex PCR, and TCRdb holds only the in-frame ones, with some missing. The sample yields fewer than 55,000 clones, roughly 82% seen once. Sequencing used PBMCs, obtained around atezolizumab (anti-PD-L1) treatment. Receptor source: a man between 65 and 79 years old with urothelial cancer. The CDR3 runs from the conserved cysteine through the conserved F or W.

v_call | cdr3_aa
TRBV27 | CASSFRNRRGYTF
TRBV18 | CASSPTWSGAGGANVLTF
TRBV5-1 | CASGQGWGNEKLFF
TRBV5-4 | CASSPGGLAGGGEQYF
TRBV5-4 | CASSLSDRGRETQYF
TRBV2 | CASTFYRGEQYF
TRBV18 | CASSLTSGTKDTQYF
TRBV7-9 | CASSSGTGGFGSPWEQYF
TRBV7-3 | CASSVQGDRTEAFF
TRBV28 | CASMRQGYSYEQYF
TRBV10-1 | CASINTRGGGGYTF
TRBV28 | CASSSPSGRAVNEQFF
TRBV5-1 | CASSFGVGTEAFF
TRBV18 | CASSPIQGNYEQYF
TRBV18 | CASSPPGRTEAFF
TRBV5-4 | CASSRFPGGQAYYGYTF
TRBV6-5 | CASSFGLAEVSYEQYF
TRBV7-6 | CASSLTSGSDTGELFF
TRBV7-5 | CVRSLSQGNFLTYEQYF
TRBV5-1 | CASSLDSRIRSYNEQFF
TRBV7-8 | CASSPGQGYTEAFF
TRBV28 | CASRRGASGKDTQYF
TRBV5-4 | CASSWGTGNTEAFF
TRBV5-1 | CASSFRGELYGYTF
TRBV5-4 | CASSLGGAVNTEAFF
TRBV19 | CASSRRDRGHQIVDGYTF
TRBV5-5 | CASSLGVLGAPYEQYF
TRBV7-3 | CASSFADRPDTQYF
TRBV5-4 | CASSPDRGGTETQYF
TRBV9 | CASSPRGDVAGELFF
TRBV28 | CASISPGLKEGYTF
TRBV4-1 | CASSQDPGRALRGYTF
TRBV6-5 | CASSIEPGQFYGYTF
TRBV10-3 | CAINDRGKANTEAFF
TRBV4-1 | CASSLRQGRIPWGLEAFF
TRBV2 | CASNRDRYNEQFF
TRBV10-3 | CAIGSTGGYTF
TRBV13 | CASAPAQGRFNTEAFF
TRBV5-6 | CASSEGQGASEQYF
TRBV5-1 | CASSPRVAGGATGEQFF
TRBV27 | CASSFKPRDTRRTDTQYF
TRBV5-4 | CASSSTTPSGRFGELFF
TRBV10-3 | CAINLLAIVRDTQYF
TRBV4-1 | CASSQRTGIDIQYF
TRBV6-1 | CASKSLGTGVTPLHF
TRBV6-5 | CASKGQGRADTQYF
TRBV7-3 | CASSAGGTGGTGELFF
TRBV5-5 | CASSFRDTDTQYF
TRBV19 | CASSNAGRVTDTQYF
TRBV4-2 | CASSQSPGTGDSEQFF
TRBV5-6 | CASSLLSSGAGNTIYF
TRBV5-8 | CASSLPGQGSGELFF
TRBV14 | CASRPTWGGTRDRGYGYTF
TRBV28 | CASSGQGASYEQYF
TRBV19 | CASSRDRAPYEQYF
TRBV19 | CASSPTPGGDHEQYF
TRBV20-1 | CSATRDTGYTF
TRBV11-3 | CASSLDSGGDTEAFF